This T cell receptor (beta chain) is drawn from a study of T cell responses to AZD1222 COVID-19 vaccine (dated by TCRdb to the early 2020s). With respect to the entire study: A total of approximately 230 trial participants underwent TCR sequencing, of whom roughly 210 received two doses of AZD1222 and about 25 received two doses of the MenACWY control vaccine. Trial participants were enrolled by age into subgroups of 18-55, 56-69 and 70-plus years, and about 150, 27 and 61 TCR-sequenced participants, respectively, were included in these subgroups.

The CDR3 regions of human TCRbeta chains were analyzed by immunosequencing. Turning to the authors' computational methods: Repertoire TCRs were matched against a reference library of SARS-CoV-2-specific TCRs generated with the MIRA antigen-specificity platform. Breadth meant the fraction of unique TCRs that were SARS-CoV-2-associated, whereas depth meant the fraction of total T cells that were SARS-CoV-2-associated. Each spike-specific TCR was assigned to its reactive spike region and to a CD4 or CD8 class using the MIRA data. Log10-transformed breadth and depth values were compared by one-way ANOVA with Sidak's multiple comparisons tests. The immuneACCESS repertoire file appears here via TCRdb, limited to in-frame rearrangements. These files lack a portion of the clones; in checked studies, under half of the deficit traces to unresolved V genes, and the cause of the others is not known. V, J and clone size were drawn from that table, and D and trimming were deduced from the DNA. This sample has under 150,000 clones in its table, and 88% of those were observed once. The top ten hold around 19% of the sample.

As for this clone: The clone's antigen remains unknown. No qualities accompany the bases; no much larger clone lies one base away.

The time point label corresponds to: baseline before first vaccination. What this sample's treatment or condition label stands for: meningococcal conjugate vaccine given as trial control. Vaccinee samples were obtained from the UK trials COV001 and COV002, which included a single-blind randomized controlled phase 2/3 trial of AZD1222 (ChAdOx1 nCoV-19) in healthy adults. For TCRbeta chain sequencing, PBMC samples were collected from trial participants at day 0 and at day 28 after the second dose. What the study reported, not specific to this receptor: The 56-69-year group was small, and its depth increase did not reach significance, likely because of low power. Only five or six AZD1222 recipients were SARS-CoV-2 seropositive at baseline, limiting conclusions about previously exposed vaccinees. Vaccine-associated CD4 TCRs spanned the whole spike protein, with dominant responses in regions 160-218 and 743-854. No day 14 peak-response samples were available, so repertoires were characterized only after the peak T cell response. After two AZD1222 doses, both the breadth and the depth of spike-specific TCRs were significantly higher than at day 0 and than in MenACWY recipients. Participants were mostly white British and included more females than males, and it was suggested by the authors that clonal diversity may have been underestimated. Reportedly, close to half of the unique spike-specific TCRs recognized epitopes lying outside the regions that are mutated in the B.1.351 and B.1.1.7 variants.

The source was peripheral blood, collected on day 0 of MenACWY control vaccination. This TCR derives from an adult in good health.

Read as DNA, the sequence is TGTGCCAGTAATAGCGGGAGGGCCCTTGAGCAGTTCTTC. Its amino acids are CASNSGRALEQFF. The chain employs TRBV19 and TRBJ2-1; 11 bases in between match TRBD2. The germline V gene (reference sequence) yields LNHDA for CDR1 and SQIVND for CDR2. V ends up 7 bases short and J 9 bases short, with an unmatched junction base count of 5. The CDR3, cysteine through phenylalanine, is 13 amino acids long. The retained sequence is limited to the CDR3, 39 bases, with the frame set at the first base.